A single sample gave rise to the 26 T cell receptor beta chains below, sequenced in a study of cytomegalovirus exposure and HLA in healthy donors. The PCR made use of 60 Vbeta and 13 Jbeta primers. The table came from immunoSEQ multiplex PCR; TCRdb's copy has only in-frame clones and leaves some out. The sample consists of 45,000 to 75,000 clones, around two thirds of them appearing once. The sample comprised PBMCs. These receptor sequences come from a woman aged 55-69 years in good health and CMV-seropositive.

This clone was detected a few times. This chain joins TRBV19 and TRBJ2-1; D remains unclear. CDR3 length: 15 amino acids. Trimming stripped 3 bases from V and 0 bases from J, with 9 bases between. Germline V CDR1 and CDR2: LNHDA, SQIVND (reference sequence). As DNA, the CDR3 is TGTGCCAGTAGTATCCAGTTAAGCTCCTACAATGAGCAGTTCTTC. Protein sequence: CASSIQLSSYNEQFF.

The rearrangement joins TRBV7-9 to TRBJ2-7, with D perhaps matching TRBD1 (5 bases). Germline-derived CDR1 and CDR2 are SEHNR and FQNEAQ (reference sequence). Between the trimmed V and J ends, which lost 5 bases and 7 bases, there was a span of 12 bases. This CDR3 contains 12 residues. CDR3 loop: CASSHPWTEQYF. Written as DNA, the CDR3 is TGTGCCAGCAGCCACCCCTGGACAGAGCAGTACTTC. Full variable domain (missing parts from reference TRBV7-9 and TRBJ2-7): DTGVSQNPRHKITKRGQNVTFRCDPISEHNRLYWYRQTLGQGPEFLTYFQNEAQLEKSRLLSDRFSAERPKGSFSTLEIQRTEQGDSAMYLCASSHPWTEQYFGPGTRLTVT.

This clone turned up a few times. The rearrangement uses TRBV6-5 and TRBJ2-7; 7 nucleotides line up with TRBD1. Germline values: CDR1 MNHEY, CDR2 SVGAGI. V trimming: 4 bases; J trimming: 1 base; junction bases outside the gene matches: 7. The CDR3 runs 15 residues. The CDR3, as DNA: TGTGCCAGCAGTTTAAGGGGGCGCGGGTCCTACGAGCAGTACTTC. This encodes CASSLRGRGSYEQYF.

The chain joins TRBV6-5 to TRBJ1-1; 8 positions match TRBD1. The V segment lost 6 bases and the J segment 4 bases; nucleotides outside the gene matches: 7. CDR1 and CDR2 from the germline V gene are MNHEY and SVGAGI. This CDR3 has 14 residues. CDR3 residues: CASSQQGGSTEAFF. Written as DNA, the CDR3 is TGTGCCAGCAGCCAACAGGGGGGTAGCACTGAAGCTTTCTTT.

As regards this clone: Sequence at one end of the junction differs from germline and may be a read error. The chain employs TRBV7-9 and TRBJ1-3; D unresolved. The CDR3 has 18 amino acids. Germline values: CDR1 SEHNR, CDR2 FQNEAQ (reference sequence). CDR3 loop: CSSSLKVTTGKSGNTIYF. The CDR3 coding sequence is TGTTCCAGCAGCTTAAAAGTTACAACGGGGAAGTCTGGAAACACCATATATTTT. Supplemented by reference TRBV7-9 and TRBJ1-3, the full variable domain reads DTGVSQNPRHKITKRGQNVTFRCDPISEHNRLYWYRQTLGQGPEFLTYFQNEAQLEKSRLLSDRFSAERPKGSFSTLEIQRTEQGDSAMYLCSSSLKVTTGKSGNTIYFGEGSWLTVV.

The V and J genes are TRBV18 and TRBJ2-7; 8 bases are a match to TRBD2. V was clipped by 2 bases and J by 3 bases; unmatched bases: 0. This CDR3 contains 13 residues. Germline CDR1 KGHSH, CDR2 LQKENI. CDR3 DNA sequence: TGTGCCAGCTCACCAGGGACTAGCTACGAGCAGTACTTC. This codes for CASSPGTSYEQYF.

The CDR3 reads CASSLNDLRGGTEAFF. The CDR3 DNA reads TGTGCCAGTAGTCTCAATGACCTCAGGGGTGGGACTGAAGCTTTCTTT. The chain carries TRBV19 and TRBJ1-1, with D maybe TRBD1 (6 bases). Germline CDR1 reads LNHDA; CDR2 reads SQIVND (reference sequence). Trimming took 5 bases from V and 5 from J, leaving 21 bases between them. The CDR3 runs 16 residues.

The genes are TRBV10-3 and TRBJ1-1; D may be TRBD1 (6 bases). The CDR3 runs to 13 residues. Germline V gene lookup returns CDR1 ENHRY and CDR2 SYGVKD. The germline V and J ends were trimmed by 4 bases and 5 bases, with 11 bases remaining between them. CDR3 sequence: CAISAGVRTEAFF. For the CDR3, the DNA is TGTGCCATCAGTGCAGGGGTACGAACTGAAGCTTTCTTT.

This rearrangement joins TRBV2 to TRBJ2-7; D gene unclear. Trimming pared 2 bases from V and 3 bases from J, leaving 17 bases between. The CDR3 spans 16 residues. Germline V CDR1 and CDR2: SNHLY, FYNNEI. CDR3 in amino acids: CASSEWVMGRNYEQYF. CDR3 nucleotides: TGTGCCAGCAGTGAATGGGTGATGGGCAGAAACTACGAGCAGTACTTC.

V is TRBV30 and J is TRBJ1-2; TRBD1 aligns across 7 bases. The CDR3 totals 14 residues. The V and J ends lost 3 bases and 7 bases, in that order; junction bases with no gene match: 11. The V gene's germline CDR1 is GTSNPN and CDR2 SVGIG (reference sequence). CDR3 loop: CAWSPGQSSSGYTF. CDR3 nucleotide sequence: TGTGCCTGGAGCCCGGGACAGTCAAGCTCTGGCTACACCTTC.

The chain links TRBV27 to TRBJ2-5, with TRBD1 as a possible D gene (5 bases). The V end was cut by 2 bases, the J end by 5 bases, with 12 bases between. CDR3 length: 14 residues. Per the germline V gene, CDR1 is MNHEY and CDR2 is SMNVEV (reference sequence). The CDR3, as DNA: TGTGCCAGCAGTTTACAGGGCTCTTGGGAGACCCAGTACTTC. Residues: CASSLQGSWETQYF.

The J gene is TRBJ1-2, the V gene TRBV14; 10 nucleotides line up with TRBD1. Germline lookup yields CDR1 SGHDN and CDR2 FVKESK. The CDR3 has 15 amino acids. V was pared by 6 bases and J by 2 bases, with 6 bases of the junction left unmatched. CDR3 residues: CASRGTGARNYGYTF. The CDR3 nucleotides are TGTGCCAGCAGAGGGACAGGGGCTCGGAACTATGGCTACACCTTC.

The chain employs TRBV9 and TRBJ2-2, with 9 bases aligning to TRBD2. Germline V gives CDR1 SGDLS, CDR2 YYNGEE. This CDR3 contains 15 residues. Germline trimming cut 5 bases from V and 4 bases from J; bases unmatched to any gene: 6. In DNA form, the CDR3 reads TGTGCCAGCAGTGTTGCGGGAGGGCCCACCGGGGAGCTGTTTTTT. As protein: CASSVAGGPTGELFF. The whole variable domain, remainder taken from reference TRBV9 and TRBJ2-2, is DSGVTQTPKHLITATGQRVTLRCSPRSGDLSVYWYQQSLDQGLQFLIQYYNGEERAKGNILERFSAQQFPDLHSELNLSSLELGDSALYFCASSVAGGPTGELFFGEGSRLTVL.

This clone was detected only a few times. The rearrangement joins TRBV13 to TRBJ2-2, with D possibly matching TRBD1 (5 bases). Deletions cut 5 bases from V and 4 bases from J, with 14 bases between. The CDR3 is 15 amino acids. CDR1 and CDR2 (germline): PRHDT, FYEKMQ (reference sequence). The CDR3, as DNA: TGTGCCAGCAGCCATGGGGCACCGGTCACCGGGGAGCTGTTTTTT. This encodes CASSHGAPVTGELFF. Complete variable domain (other parts from reference TRBV13 and TRBJ2-2): AAGVIQSPRHLIKEKRETATLKCYPIPRHDTVYWYQQGPGQDPQFLISFYEKMQSDKGSIPDRFSAQQFSDYHSELNMSSLELGDSALYFCASSHGAPVTGELFFGEGSRLTVL.

The gene calls are TRBV28 and TRBJ2-7; D perhaps matches TRBD2 (7 bases). Deletions cut 3 bases from V and 5 bases from J, with 17 bases between. This CDR3 spans 15 amino acids. Germline V CDR1 and CDR2: MDHEN, SYDVKM. The CDR3 coding sequence is TGTGCCAGCAGTTTGTCGAGGGGGGGCCTCAACGAGCAGTACTTC. Its translation is CASSLSRGGLNEQYF.

Comments on this clone: At one boundary the junction diverges from the germline segment, which might be a read error. The chain has TRBV7-9 and TRBJ1-2; D remains ambiguous. The CDR3 is 12 residues long. From germline, CDR1 is SEHNR and CDR2 FQNEAQ (reference sequence). The CDR3 nucleotides are TGTTCCAGCAGCTTACTTCCTGATGGCTACACCTTC. Its protein is CSSSLLPDGYTF.

The rearrangement joins TRBV4-2 to TRBJ2-7; D gene uncertain. Germline V gene data show CDR1 as LGHNA and CDR2 as YNFKEQ. The CDR3 length is 11 residues. Deletions cut 1 base from V and 5 bases from J, with 3 bases between. CDR3 region: CASSQADEQYF. In DNA form, the CDR3 reads TGTGCCAGCAGCCAAGCGGACGAGCAGTACTTC.

The J gene is TRBJ2-5, the V gene TRBV4-1; D might be TRBD2 (7 bases). The V end lost 5 bases, the J end lost 4 bases, and 26 bases lay between the germline ends. The CDR3 is made up of 18 amino acids. Germline V CDR1 and CDR2: MGHRA, YSYEKL. Written as DNA, the CDR3 is TGCGCCAGCAGCTCCCGGGGCCTGACCGGGGGGCAAGCAGAGACCCAGTACTTC. Translated, it gives CASSSRGLTGGQAETQYF.

V is TRBV7-2 and J is TRBJ1-1; the D gene is possibly TRBD1 (6 bases). V was clipped by 7 bases and J by 5 bases, with 17 bases between them. The length of the CDR3 is 14 residues. CDR1 and CDR2 (germline): SGHTA, FQGNSA. The CDR3 is CASTMAGGGTEAFF. CDR3 DNA sequence: TGTGCCAGCACCATGGCGGGGGGCGGAACTGAAGCTTTCTTT.

The CDR3 loop is CASSIPLVSEQFF. The CDR3 nucleotides are TGTGCCAGTAGTATACCCCTAGTAAGTGAGCAGTTCTTC. The chain combines TRBV19 with TRBJ2-1; D is uncertain. Germline CDR1 is LNHDA and CDR2 is SQIVND (reference sequence). The CDR3 covers 13 residues. Trimming removed 2 bases from V and 9 bases from J, with 11 bases in between.

V usage is TRBV29-1 and J usage is TRBJ1-1; tentatively, D is TRBD1 (6 bases). This CDR3 comprises 14 residues. CDR1 and CDR2 (germline): SQVTM, ANQGSEA. V lost 7 bases, J lost 6 bases, and 21 bases lay in between. This chain's CDR3 is CSATRDKVLSEAFF. Written as DNA, the CDR3 is TGCAGCGCTACCCGGGACAAGGTCCTATCTGAAGCTTTCTTT.

The chain links TRBV2 to TRBJ1-4, with D tentatively TRBD1 (5 bases). CDR3 length: 15 residues. V lost 3 bases and J lost 8, with 16 bases in between. In germline, CDR1 is SNHLY, CDR2 FYNNEI. The CDR3 here is CASSDSAGRNEKLFF. Here the CDR3 DNA reads TGTGCCAGCAGTGACTCGGCAGGGAGGAACGAAAAACTGTTTTTT.

The chain has TRBV11-3 and TRBJ2-2, with 10 bases identical to TRBD1. In germline, CDR1 is SGHNT, CDR2 YENEEA. V was pared by 4 bases and J by 6 bases, with 5 bases of the junction left unmatched. The CDR3 is 15 residues long. CDR3 nucleotides: TGTGCCAGCAGCTACGACAGGGGGCCTGCCGGGGAGCTGTTTTTT. Protein: CASSYDRGPAGELFF. The entire variable domain, with the rest obtained from reference TRBV11-3 and TRBJ2-2, is as follows: EAGVVQSPRYKIIEKKQPVAFWCNPISGHNTLYWYLQNLGQGPELLIRYENEEAVDDSQLPKDRFSAERLKGVDSTLKIQPAELGDSAVYLCASSYDRGPAGELFFGEGSRLTVL.

This rearrangement joins TRBV9 to TRBJ1-4, with D tentatively TRBD1 (6 bases). Germline loops: CDR1 SGDLS, CDR2 YYNGEE. CDR3 size: 14 residues. V shed 4 bases and J shed 5 bases, with 12 bases lying between them. Here the CDR3 DNA reads TGTGCCAGCAGCCCAGGGGATGTCAATGAAAAACTGTTTTTT. It codes for CASSPGDVNEKLFF.

J is TRBJ1-1 and V is TRBV19, with 7 bases matching TRBD1. Germline CDR1 and CDR2: LNHDA and SQIVND (reference sequence). The CDR3 has 15 residues. V was pared by 7 bases and J by 4 bases, with 12 bases of the junction left unmatched. The CDR3 region is CASIPAGGLGTEAFF. In DNA form, the CDR3 reads TGTGCCAGTATCCCGGCAGGGGGTCTAGGCACTGAAGCTTTCTTT.

V gene TRBV5-6 combines with J gene TRBJ1-2; unclear D gene. V was pared by 0 bases and J by 8 bases, with 8 bases between. The germline V gene has CDR1 SGHDT and CDR2 YYEEEE. CDR3 length equals 12 residues. The CDR3 bases are TGTGCCAGCAGCTTGGGAGGGTACGGCTACACCTTC. It specifies CASSLGGYGYTF.